A selection of T cell receptor beta chains follows, all from one sample in a study of T cells of healthy individuals. TCRdb re-called the 5' RACE reads through MiXCR, storing one row per CDR3 protein. The table has over 95,000 distinct CDR3 sequences, around 17% seen once; the top ten hold around 6.4%. The source of these receptors is a human donor in good health. CDR3s leave out the opening cysteine and the closing phenylalanine or tryptophan. Fields, in order: J gene, V gene, CDR3 protein.

>TRBJ1-6|TRBV9
ASSVGQINSPLH
>TRBJ1-2|TRBV12-3/TRBV12-4
ASKSGQIYGYT
>TRBJ2-1|TRBV27
ASSFIGGRWNEQF
>TRBJ2-4|TRBV20-1
SAREGGEAKNIQY
>TRBJ1-4|TRBV6-5
ASSPRGDSFEKLF
>TRBJ2-1|TRBV4-1
ASRGLAGFNEQF
>TRBJ2-1|TRBV10-3
AISGGGDRGPEQF
>TRBJ2-7|TRBV7-2
ASSSQGGSYEQY
>TRBJ2-6|TRBV15
ATSNRGAGANVLT
>TRBJ2-1|TRBV5-1
ASSSTSINNEQF
>TRBJ2-1|TRBV21-1
ASSPLVNEQF
>TRBJ2-3|TRBV15
ATTDRVDTDTQY
>TRBJ1-1|TRBV4-3
ASSQVIEQNTEAF
>TRBJ2-7|TRBV4-3
ASSQDWELGSEQY
>TRBJ2-3|TRBV10-3
ATGPSTDTQY